The clone carrying this TCR beta chain turned up a few times. The V gene's germline CDR1 is SEHNR and CDR2 FQNEAQ (reference sequence). The CDR3 runs to 14 residues. The V end was cut by 9 bases, the J end by 6 bases, with 17 bases between. This entry belongs to a study of regulatory T cells in long-lasting Graves disease. Relying on iRepertoire HTBI primers and Arm-PCR of CDR3 regions, the team built TCR beta libraries. TCRdb recomputed calls from the multiplex PCR reads with MiXCR, one row per CDR3 protein. The sample contains 620,000 or so distinct CDR3 sequences, roughly 15% of which appear only once. Time point in this sample: newly diagnosed GD, antithyroid drugs for less than 3 months. The authors made the TCR library using RNA they extracted from PBMCs. This same sample was also part of a study on T cells in Graves' hyperthyroidism and ophthalmopathy.

This clonotype originated in a woman in her twenties or thirties with Graves disease. The chain employs TRBV7-9 and TRBJ1-4; D might be TRBD1 (6 bases). The sequencing here drew on peripheral blood mononuclear cells (PBMCs), taken at new diagnosis, from a patient treated with antithyroid drugs. As DNA, the CDR3 is TGTGCCAGTAATCAACAGGGCGGGGATGAAAAACTGTTTTTT. The encoded protein is CASNQQGGDEKLFF.